The present TCR beta chain was sequenced within a study of blood T cell repertoires in COVID-19 (dated by TCRdb to about 2020). General notes on the study: Collaborator samples came from the United States, Italy and Spain and covered acute and convalescent phases of COVID-19. HLA class I and class II types, where available, came from metadata supplied by the sample provider rather than from assay-based typing. The material from the prospective study consisted of cDNA or gDNA derived from T cells, B-cell-depleted T cells, or PBMCs. The repertoires were released in a freely available public database meant as a resource for research on the immune response to SARS-CoV-2. Samples were obtained from the ongoing ImmuneRACE study (first 160 participants) and from 950 to 1,500 subjects provided by 6 global collaborators. The sample metadata nearly always contained a de-identified subject ID, COVID-19 status, age in years and sex. The dataset comprised deeply sampled blood TCRbeta repertoires from subjects exposed to, actively infected with, or recovered from COVID-19. Results and caveats for the whole study, not just this receptor: Clinical and demographic metadata were provided uncurated, with the amount varying by source and participant.

Note on this clone: Its antigen is currently not known. Per-base qualities were not stored, and no clone one base away is much larger.

One collaborating source in Seattle enrolled patients during active infection and followed them longitudinally through the course of disease. Whole blood was collected in K2EDTA tubes by collaborating institutions according to the institutions' own protocols. Collaborator samples were shipped for TCRbeta analysis as frozen whole blood, isolated PBMCs, or DNA extracted from either sample type. V is cut back by 4 bases and J by 6 bases, with 8 bases in the junction unmatched. From cysteine to phenylalanine, the CDR3 is 14 amino acids long. The DNA shown is the 42-base CDR3, in frame from base 1. CDR1 and CDR2, per the germline V gene, are LGHNA and YNFKEQ. TCRbeta CDR3 regions were amplified from genomic DNA by means of the immunoSEQ Assay, a bias-controlled multiplex PCR. The authors' pipeline ran thus. Nucleated cell counts per sample were estimated from amplification of reference gene primers within the assay. Sequence reads were collapsed and filtered to measure the absolute abundance of every unique TCRbeta CDR3 rearrangement. For each sample, productive Simpson clonality was calculated by taking the square root of Simpson's diversity index across productive rearrangements. Imported from immuneACCESS, the table was reduced by TCRdb to in-frame sequences with V and J called. These copies leave out some clones; in studies compared against another copy, an unresolved V gene accounts for under half, and the cause of the remainder is not known. The D gene and trimming were derived from the DNA, and the V and J assignments and clone size from that table. A total of 450,000 or so clones appear in this sample, roughly 89% of them only once. The ten largest clones take up 0.65% to 1% of the sample.

The sequence links TRBV4-2 to TRBJ2-7, and TRBD2 matches 8 of the central bases. The receptor was derived from a man younger than 35 with COVID-19, enrolled during active disease. The material sequenced was peripheral blood. The nucleotides read TGTGCCAGCAGCCTTAGCGGGACCCTGGGCGAGCAGTACTTC. Its translation is CASSLSGTLGEQYF.